This is a list of T cell receptor beta chains from one sample in a study of cytomegalovirus exposure and HLA in healthy donors. The table came from immunoSEQ multiplex PCR; TCRdb's copy has only in-frame clones and leaves some out. Here the sample spans 200,000 to 250,000 clones, 70% to 85% being singletons. The source material was PBMCs. The source is a man in his fifties or sixties in good health and CMV-seronegative. Both conserved end residues are part of each CDR3. Fields, in order: D gene, J gene, V gene, clone size, CDR3 protein, CDR3 DNA. A D gene is named only where the DNA matches it firmly. For some rows the clone size is stated as once, few or many, or as a class when expanded; others skip it.

>TRBD2|TRBJ2-1|TRBV5-6|NA
CASSFGVLAGVNEQFF
TGTGCCAGCAGCTTTGGCGTGCTAGCGGGAGTTAATGAGCAGTTCTTC
>NA|TRBJ1-5|TRBV28|NA
CASSLYTGSNQPQHF
TGTGCCAGCAGTTTATATACGGGAAGCAATCAGCCCCAGCATTTT
>TRBD1|TRBJ1-5|TRBV4-2|few
CASSQVDRGRSNQPQHF
TGTGCCAGCAGCCAAGTTGACAGGGGGCGTAGCAATCAGCCCCAGCATTTT
>NA|TRBJ2-6|TRBV4-2|once
CASSQGRDGANVLTF
TGTGCCAGCAGCCAAGGACGGGATGGGGCCAACGTCCTGACTTTC
>TRBD1|TRBJ2-2|TRBV27|NA
CASSPRTGVGTGELFF
TGTGCCAGCAGTCCGAGGACAGGGGTCGGCACCGGGGAGCTGTTTTTT
>TRBD1|TRBJ2-7|TRBV27|NA
CASSSTGAEQYF
TGTGCCAGCAGTTCGACAGGGGCCGAGCAGTACTTC
>NA|TRBJ1-1|TRBV6-1|NA
CAIHHRPMNTEAFF
TGTGCCATTCACCACAGGCCGATGAACACTGAAGCTTTCTTT
>TRBD1|TRBJ1-2|TRBV27|NA
CASSPPGQGVYGYTF
TGTGCCAGCAGTCCTCCGGGACAGGGGGTATATGGCTACACCTTC
>NA|TRBJ2-7|TRBV5-6|NA
CASSFTGTNYEQYF
TGTGCCAGCAGCTTCACCGGGACAAACTACGAGCAGTACTTC
>TRBD2|TRBJ2-5|TRBV30|few
CAWSQDGGQETQYF
TGTGCCTGGTCACAGGACGGGGGGCAAGAGACCCAGTACTTC
>TRBD1|TRBJ2-5|TRBV12-5|NA
CASGLDRGETQYF
TGTGCTAGTGGTTTGGACAGGGGAGAGACCCAGTACTTC
>NA|TRBJ2-7|TRBV5-5|once
CASTTSDYEQYF
TGTGCCAGCACTACGAGTGACTACGAGCAGTACTTC
>TRBD2|TRBJ2-1|TRBV28|NA
CASSFISGSLYEQFF
TGTGCCAGCAGTTTTATCAGCGGGAGTCTCTATGAGCAGTTCTTC
>NA|TRBJ1-2|TRBV5-1|NA
CASSSSSGSLYGYTF
TGCGCCAGCAGCTCCTCTAGCGGTTCCCTCTATGGCTACACCTTC
>TRBD2|TRBJ2-1|TRBV19|NA
CASSIEAGGGNEQFF
TGTGCCAGTAGTATAGAGGCGGGGGGGGGCAATGAGCAGTTCTTC
>NA|TRBJ2-3|TRBV28|NA
CASTDGAVGTDTQYF
TGTGCCAGCACCGACGGAGCGGTGGGGACAGATACGCAGTATTTT
>TRBD1|TRBJ2-1|TRBV7-7|NA
CASSLEGGDYNEQFF
TGTGCTAGCAGCTTAGAAGGGGGCGACTACAATGAGCAGTTCTTC
>NA|TRBJ2-7|TRBV5-1|NA
CASSWGERIYEQYF
TGCGCCAGCAGCTGGGGGGAGCGGATCTACGAGCAGTACTTC
>NA|TRBJ2-7|TRBV7-9|NA
CASSRQDPYEQYF
TGTGCCAGCAGCAGACAGGACCCCTACGAGCAGTACTTC
>NA|TRBJ2-5|TRBV7-9|few
CASSLTPLWETQYF
TGTGCCAGCAGCTTAACCCCACTCTGGGAGACCCAGTACTTC
>NA|TRBJ2-1|TRBV30|few
CAWSVLSNEQFF
TGTGCCTGGAGTGTACTTTCTAATGAGCAGTTCTTC
>NA|TRBJ1-4|TRBV5-1|NA
CASSRTGFATNEKLFF
TGCGCCAGCAGCCGTACAGGGTTTGCAACTAATGAAAAACTGTTTTTT
>NA|TRBJ1-2|TRBV19|few
CASSPTGKVFYGYTF
TGTGCCAGTAGTCCTACAGGGAAGGTCTTCTATGGCTACACCTTC
>TRBD1|TRBJ2-3|TRBV11-2|NA
CASSLRQGIDTQYF
TGTGCCAGCAGCTTAAGACAGGGAATAGATACGCAGTATTTT
>TRBD1|TRBJ1-5|TRBV5-1|NA
CASSTQGDQPQHF
TGCGCCAGCAGCACACAGGGGGACCAGCCCCAGCATTTT
>TRBD2|TRBJ2-7|TRBV6-5|NA
CASSSSGRAFEQYF
TGTGCCAGCAGCTCTAGCGGGAGGGCCTTCGAGCAGTACTTC
>NA|TRBJ2-5|TRBV28|NA
CASSPPSSWETQYF
TGTGCCAGCAGCCCTCCGAGTAGCTGGGAGACCCAGTACTTC
>TRBD1|TRBJ2-6|TRBV19|NA
CASTFERTGAGANVLTF
TGTGCCAGTACCTTCGAAAGGACAGGGGCTGGGGCCAACGTCCTGACTTTC
>TRBD2|TRBJ2-1|TRBV7-3|NA
CANSPRLSGNYNEQFF
TGTGCCAACAGCCCCCGGTTGAGCGGGAACTACAATGAGCAGTTCTTC
>NA|TRBJ2-3|TRBV5-5|NA
CASSFTSGASTDTQYF
TGTGCCAGCAGCTTTACATCGGGAGCTAGCACAGATACGCAGTATTTT
>TRBD1|TRBJ2-7|TRBV29-1|NA
CSISRDRDSEQYF
TGCAGCATATCCCGGGACAGGGACTCCGAGCAGTACTTC
>NA|TRBJ1-1|TRBV7-2|NA
CASSLEAGASTEAFF
TGTGCCAGCAGCTTAGAGGCGGGGGCGAGCACTGAAGCTTTCTTT
>NA|TRBJ1-1|TRBV19|NA
CASSIGGAGNTEAFF
TGTGCCAGTAGTATAGGGGGAGCGGGGAACACTGAAGCTTTCTTT
>NA|TRBJ1-1|TRBV4-1|NA
CASSLLPPGTVNTEAFF
TGCGCCAGCAGCCTCCTACCCCCAGGAACCGTGAACACTGAAGCTTTCTTT
>NA|TRBJ1-1|TRBV19|NA
CASSFRQYTEAFF
TGTGCCAGTAGTTTCCGACAGTACACTGAAGCTTTCTTT
>TRBD1|TRBJ2-7|TRBV19|NA
CASKDRASYEQYF
TGTGCCAGTAAAGACAGGGCGTCCTACGAGCAGTACTTC
>NA|TRBJ1-3|TRBV5-1|NA
CASSLAGSGNTIYF
TGCGCCAGCAGCTTGGCGGGCTCTGGAAACACCATATATTTT
>TRBD1|TRBJ1-1|TRBV5-1|NA
CASSLGQGLRLDTEAFF
TGCGCCAGCAGCTTGGGACAGGGTTTAAGATTGGACACTGAAGCTTTCTTT
>NA|TRBJ1-2|TRBV30|NA
CAWQGTNYGYTF
TGTGCCTGGCAGGGGACTAACTATGGCTACACCTTC
>NA|TRBJ2-1|TRBV30|NA
CAWGRTVTSYNEQFF
TGTGCCTGGGGACGGACAGTTACCTCCTACAATGAGCAGTTCTTC